The clone carrying this TCR beta chain appeared a few times. The antigen is undetermined. This entry belongs to a study of identical twins. General study points: Out-of-frame alpha sequences that twins shared showed excess low generation probability. Whereas memory repertoires showed no such difference, abundant cord blood beta clonotypes carried fewer insertions.

The CDR3 contains 13 residues. The germline V gene has CDR1 SNHLY and CDR2 FYNNEI. Trimming took off 6 bases at V and 3 bases at J, with 11 bases between the two ends. Via MiXCR, TCRdb re-called the 5' RACE reads, giving one row per CDR3 protein. In the table there are fewer than 450,000 distinct CDR3 sequences, roughly 9% of which are singletons. This clonotype was obtained from a woman aged 50 to 65 in good health. The sequenced sample was naive T cells sorted from blood. The chain has TRBV2 and TRBJ1-1, with unresolved D. CDR3 residues: CASRGGSYTEAFF. The CDR3 DNA is TGTGCCAGCAGGGGAGGATCGTACACTGAAGCTTTCTTT.